The entry below describes one T cell receptor beta chain. The target antigen is unknown. Sequenced by immunoSEQ multiplex PCR; TCRdb stores in-frame clones only, minus some. The sample contains some 50,000 clones, 70% to 90% of which appear only once. CDR3 length: 15 amino acids. V dropped 4 bases and J dropped 7; count of bases not matched to a gene: 8. Germline V lookup: CDR1 SGHKS, CDR2 YYEKEE (reference sequence). This entry belongs to a study of OX40 agonist ivuxolimab in advanced cancers. About the study: Dose-escalation subjects each had hepatocellular carcinoma, melanoma, renal cell or head and neck cancer.

Study observations and caveats: Clonal expansion was among the lowest in partial responders at 0.1-3.0 mg/kg, especially CD8+.

The rearrangement joins TRBV5-5 to TRBJ1-6; 7 nucleotides agree with TRBD1. Sequenced material: CD4+ or CD8+ T cells sorted from blood, taken in a trial of the OX40 agonist ivuxolimab. This TCR derives from an adult with an advanced solid tumor such as melanoma, head and neck, liver or kidney cancer. CDR3 loop: CASSAPQGTNSPLHF. CDR3 in DNA: TGTGCCAGCAGCGCCCCACAGGGGACCAATTCACCCCTCCACTTT. Full variable domain (rest looked up from reference TRBV5-5 and TRBJ1-6): DAGVTQSPTHLIKTRGQQVTLRCSPISGHKSVSWYQQVLGQGPQFIFQYYEKEERGRGNFPDRFSARQFPNYSSELNVNALLLGDSALYLCASSAPQGTNSPLHFGNGTRLTVT.